Included here is one T cell receptor (beta chain) sequence, with context. No antigen is known for it. This entry belongs to a study of CD8 T cell repertoires and HIV-1 epitope variants. Study information: Separate wells received one of Twenty-five Gag or Nef variant peptides. Epitopes were three Gag families plus Nef HW9 and YT9.

Germline loops: CDR1 MGHRA, CDR2 YSYEKL. The CDR3 runs 18 residues. The ends were cut back, 1 base at V and 0 bases at J, with 17 bases in the middle. TCRdb's table, derived via immunoSEQ multiplex PCR, lists solely in-frame clones and lacks some. The sample includes about 6,000 clones, 64% of them seen just once. The V and J genes are TRBV4-1 and TRBJ2-3; D possibly corresponds to TRBD1 (6 bases). The sample comprised cultured CD8+ T cells derived from PBMCs. This clonotype originated in a male donor with HIV. Written as DNA, the CDR3 is TGCGCCAGCAGCCAAGGGGCCCGCAGGGGATCTAGCACAGATACGCAGTATTTT. The encoded protein is CASSQGARRGSSTDTQYF.